The 17 T cell receptor beta chains below all came from one sample that was sequenced in a study of control samples from healthy donors and cancer patients. Assay used: immunoSEQ multiplex PCR; TCRdb lists only in-frame clones, some missing. The table includes 150,000 or so clones, 80% to 95% detected once. The sample taken for sequencing was blood. These receptors originate from a woman aged 25 to 39 in good health.

This clone was picked up one time. V gene TRBV16 combines with J gene TRBJ2-3, with TRBD2 identical over 7 bases. CDR3 length: 16 amino acids. The germline V gene encodes CDR1 KGHSY and CDR2 FQNENV. The ends lost 3 bases at V and 0 bases at J; junction bases unmatched: 6. CDR3: CASSHQLAISTDTQYF. The CDR3 nucleotides are TGTGCCAGCAGCCACCAACTAGCGATAAGCACAGATACGCAGTATTTT.

To note about this clone: This CDR3 is missing its conserved last phenylalanine or tryptophan, likely due to a read error. The V and J genes are TRBV7-9 and TRBJ1-2, with D maybe TRBD1 (6 bases). The V end was cut by 3 bases, the J end by 4 bases, with 12 bases between. This CDR3 spans 14 amino acids. CDR1 SEHNR and CDR2 FQNEAQ come from the germline V gene (reference sequence). The CDR3 spells CASSLAETGYGYTL. CDR3 nucleotide sequence: TGTGCCAGCAGCTTGGCCGAGACAGGCTATGGCTACACCCTC.

The rearrangement uses TRBV9 and TRBJ2-2, with D maybe TRBD1 (5 bases). CDR3 length: 13 amino acids. V lost 0 bases and J lost 7, with 7 bases in between. CDR1 and CDR2 (germline): SGDLS, YYNGEE. For the CDR3, the DNA is TGTGCCAGCAGCGTAGGCGACAGCGGGGAGCTGTTTTTT. Its protein product is CASSVGDSGELFF.

This chain links TRBV5-4 with TRBJ2-7; 9 bases fit TRBD1. J was trimmed by 4 bases and V by 3 bases; bases with no gene match: 5. CDR3 size: 14 residues. Germline V gene lookup returns CDR1 SGHNT and CDR2 YYREEE (reference sequence). CDR3 residues: CASSSRDRVYEQYF. In DNA, the CDR3 is TGTGCCAGCAGCTCGAGGGACAGGGTTTACGAGCAGTACTTC.

The chain uses TRBV5-1 and TRBJ2-3; 11 bases fit TRBD2. This CDR3 has 16 residues. Trimming took 0 bases from V and 1 from J; bases not matched to a gene: 1. CDR1 is SGHRS and CDR2 is YFSETQ in the germline V gene. CDR3 region: CASSLELAGGTDTQYF. The CDR3 bases are TGCGCCAGCAGCTTGGAACTAGCGGGAGGCACAGATACGCAGTATTTT.

This rearrangement joins TRBV14 to TRBJ2-2; D gene uncertain. Trimming pared 0 bases from V and 1 base from J, leaving 6 bases between. Germline V gene data show CDR1 as SGHDN and CDR2 as FVKESK. The CDR3 totals 15 residues. CDR3 DNA sequence: TGTGCCAGCAGCCAAGAGCTAGGGAACACCGGGGAGCTGTTTTTT. Translating gives CASSQELGNTGELFF. The full variable domain, completed using reference TRBV14 and TRBJ2-2, is EAGVTQFPSHSVIEKGQTVTLRCDPISGHDNLYWYRRVMGKEIKFLLHFVKESKQDESGMPNNRFLAERTGGTYSTLKVQPAELEDSGVYFCASSQELGNTGELFFGEGSRLTVL.

J is TRBJ2-5 and V is TRBV6-2 or TRBV6-3; the match to TRBD1 covers 7 bases. The CDR3 has 14 residues. The V segment lost 2 bases and the J segment 5 bases; nucleotides outside the gene matches: 5. Germline assignment: CDR1 MNHEY and CDR2 SVGEGT. CDR3 residues: CASSYPSRGETQYF. Written as DNA, the CDR3 is TGTGCCAGCAGTTACCCCAGCAGGGGGGAGACCCAGTACTTC.

The chain couples TRBV4-1 to TRBJ2-5; no reliable D call. The germline V gene encodes CDR1 MGHRA and CDR2 YSYEKL. The CDR3 runs to 14 residues. Trimming stripped 3 bases from V and 2 bases from J, with 10 bases between. The CDR3 spells CASSQDRLQETQYF. Here the CDR3 DNA reads TGCGCCAGCAGCCAGGACCGCCTGCAAGAGACCCAGTACTTC.

The rearrangement joins TRBV3-1 (or the pseudogene TRBV3-2) to TRBJ2-7, with 9 bases that match TRBD2. This CDR3 has 14 residues. Germline assignment: CDR1 LGHDT and CDR2 YNNKEL (reference sequence). Unmatched junction bases numbered 3, after V lost 1 base and J lost 5 bases. DNA of the CDR3: TGTGCCAGCAGCCAAGTTAGCGGGAGAAACGAGCAGTACTTC. Amino acid sequence: CASSQVSGRNEQYF.

The V gene is TRBV21-1, the J gene TRBJ1-1. TRBV21-1 is marked as a pseudogene. The CDR3 totals 14 residues. The CDR3 DNA reads TGTGCCAGTTTCAAGGACCGGAAAAACACTGAAGCTTTCTTT. It codes for CASFKDRKNTEAFF.

This chain connects TRBV3-1 (or the pseudogene TRBV3-2) to TRBJ2-1; D tentatively fits TRBD1 or TRBD2 (5 bases each). CDR3 length equals 16 residues. The germline V gene has CDR1 LGHDT and CDR2 YNNKEL (reference sequence). V was pared by 3 bases and J by 3 bases, with 15 bases between. The CDR3 here is CASSHPRDRSYNEQFF. As DNA, the CDR3 is TGTGCCAGCAGCCACCCCCGGGACCGGAGCTACAATGAGCAGTTCTTC.

The chain has TRBV30 and TRBJ2-3; tentatively, D is TRBD2 (5 bases). The CDR3 contains 14 residues. Trimming removed 2 bases from V and 1 base from J, with 10 bases in between. Germline V gives CDR1 GTSNPN, CDR2 SVGIG (reference sequence). CDR3 protein: CAWSPGSGTDTQYF. The CDR3 DNA reads as TGTGCCTGGAGTCCGGGGTCTGGCACAGATACGCAGTATTTT.

CDR3 loop: CASSLQGAGTVRTIYNEQFF. CDR3 DNA sequence: TGCGCCAGCAGCCTACAGGGGGCAGGGACCGTAAGGACAATCTACAATGAGCAGTTCTTC. The chain couples TRBV5-1 to TRBJ2-1; 9 bases line up with TRBD1. The CDR3 is 20 residues long. Germline V lookup: CDR1 SGHRS, CDR2 YFSETQ. V dropped 4 bases and J dropped 3; count of bases not matched to a gene: 20.

In its sample, this clone was seen a few times. This sequence joins TRBV7-2 and TRBJ1-1, with D possibly TRBD1 on 6 matching bases. Trimming pared 3 bases from V and 1 base from J, leaving 12 bases between. Germline CDR1 is SGHTA and CDR2 is FQGNSA. The CDR3 totals 15 residues. Here the CDR3 reads CASSFGGPRNTEAFF. The CDR3 nucleotides are TGTGCCAGCAGCTTTGGGGGCCCCAGGAACACTGAAGCTTTCTTT.

The CDR3: CASSLLRGNEQFF. CDR3 sequence (DNA): TGCGCCAGCAGCTTGCTGCGGGGCAATGAGCAGTTCTTC. J is TRBJ2-1 and V is TRBV5-1; D perhaps matches TRBD2 (6 bases). V was clipped by 1 base and J by 6 bases, with 8 bases between them. CDR3 size: 13 residues. Germline-derived CDR1 and CDR2 are SGHRS and YFSETQ.

The CDR3 region is CASTSGDDEQYF. CDR3 nucleotide sequence: TGTGCCAGCACCTCGGGGGATGACGAGCAGTACTTC. This rearrangement joins TRBV6-6 to TRBJ2-7; possible D gene TRBD2, 6 bases. CDR3 length: 12 amino acids. From germline, CDR1 is MNHNY and CDR2 SVGAGI (reference sequence). V was cut by 7 bases and J by 5 bases, with 12 bases left in between.

The chain joins TRBV5-1 to TRBJ1-1; the D gene is possibly TRBD1 (6 bases). Trimming left V 0 bases short and J 1 base short, with 16 bases between. The CDR3 consists of 17 residues. Germline V lookup: CDR1 SGHRS, CDR2 YFSETQ. The CDR3 sequence: CASSLAPGEMTNTEAFF. CDR3 coding DNA: TGCGCCAGCAGCTTGGCGCCAGGGGAAATGACGAACACTGAAGCTTTCTTT.